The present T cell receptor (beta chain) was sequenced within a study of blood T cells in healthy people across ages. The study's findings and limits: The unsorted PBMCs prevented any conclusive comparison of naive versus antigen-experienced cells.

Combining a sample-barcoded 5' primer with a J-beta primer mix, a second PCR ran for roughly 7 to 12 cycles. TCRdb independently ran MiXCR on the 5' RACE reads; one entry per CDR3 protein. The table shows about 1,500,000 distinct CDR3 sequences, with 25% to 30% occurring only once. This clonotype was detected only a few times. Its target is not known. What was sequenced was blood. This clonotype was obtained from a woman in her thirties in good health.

CDR3 protein: CAHNRRTANTGELFF. CDR3 coding DNA: TGTGCCCACAACCGACGGACAGCAAACACCGGGGAGCTGTTTTTT. This chain uses TRBV28 with TRBJ2-2; a possible D gene is TRBD1 (6 bases). The CDR3 is made up of 15 amino acids. Germline lookup yields CDR1 MDHEN and CDR2 SYDVKM. Trimming left V 11 bases short and J 2 bases short, with 18 bases between.